This T cell receptor beta chain was sequenced for a study of shared clonotypes between healthy human individuals. General study results and limits: In the sorted subsets, rarefaction showed sequencing was incomplete despite large depth.

Comments on this clone: The antigen remains undetermined.

Investigators spread the genomic DNA of each subset evenly over several immunoSEQ plates. In the source study's methods: Junction-only sequences without quality scores came from ImmunoSEQ, so filtering differed. Sequencing was performed with immunoSEQ multiplex PCR; in TCRdb, only in-frame clones are kept and a portion is missing. The DNA gave D and trimming, while V, J and clone size come from that table. The sample holds about 380,000 clones, roughly 96% seen once. Trimming cost V 0 bases and J 6 bases; bases outside gene matches: 9. Germline V CDR1 and CDR2: SGHRS, YFSETQ. CDR3 length: 17 residues.

The TCR sequence derives from a young man in good health. The chain is built from TRBV5-1 and TRBJ2-2; 9 bases are shared with TRBD2. Input material: memory CD8+ T cells sorted from blood. Subset meaning: CD45RO+ cells pooled with CCR7-negative TemRA cells. This CDR3 reads CASSLGSSGSWAGELFF. CDR3 DNA: TGCGCCAGCAGCTTGGGGAGTAGCGGGAGTTGGGCCGGGGAGCTGTTTTTT. The entire variable domain, with the rest obtained from reference TRBV5-1 and TRBJ2-2, is as follows: KAGVTQTPRYLIKTRGQQVTLSCSPISGHRSVSWYQQTPGQGLQFLFEYFSETQRNKGNFPGRFSGRQFSNSRSEMNVSTLELGDSALYLCASSLGSSGSWAGELFFGEGSRLTVL.